These 21 T cell receptor beta chains share one sample of origin, sequenced in a study of T cells in Graves' hyperthyroidism and ophthalmopathy. Amplified regions were TCR beta CDR3 sequences from RNA transcripts. The HTBI primer set drove a first-round RT-PCR of the TCR CDR3. TCRdb re-called the multiplex PCR reads with MiXCR, one entry per CDR3 protein. The sample comprises roughly 350,000 distinct CDR3 sequences, about 14% of which are singletons, and around 20% rests with the top ten. Sequencing input: blood. The receptors come from a woman between 25 and 40 years old with Graves' ophthalmopathy.

This clonotype was seen more than once but under ten times. J is TRBJ2-5 and V is TRBV7-9; D perhaps matches TRBD2 (7 bases). Germline V gives CDR1 SEHNR, CDR2 FQNEAQ (reference sequence). This CDR3 comprises 15 residues. Trimming stripped 5 bases from V and 5 bases from J, with 18 bases between. The CDR3: CASSPRGARAETQYF. In DNA form, the CDR3 reads TGTGCCAGCAGCCCCCGGGGGGCCCGAGCGGAGACCCAGTACTTC.

This clonotype has ten or more counts. The chain joins TRBV7-2 to TRBJ2-3, with 9 bases matching TRBD2. There are 16 residues in the CDR3. Germline V gene data show CDR1 as SGHTA and CDR2 as FQGNSA. V was clipped by 5 bases and J by 5 bases; unmatched bases: 11. The CDR3: CASSDTRGGQGDTQYF. The CDR3 DNA is TGTGCCAGCAGCGACACGCGGGGGGGCCAGGGAGATACGCAGTATTTT.

This clonotype was seen repeatedly, ten times or more. The V and J genes are TRBV15 and TRBJ2-1, with D tentatively TRBD1 (5 bases). CDR3 length: 16 residues. V was trimmed by 0 bases and J by 2 bases, leaving 11 bases between them. Germline lookup yields CDR1 LNHNV and CDR2 YYDKDF (reference sequence). The CDR3 is CATSRDLGPPYNEQFF. The CDR3 region has the DNA TGTGCCACCAGCAGAGATCTGGGGCCACCCTACAATGAGCAGTTCTTC. Drawing the rest from reference TRBV15 and TRBJ2-1, the complete variable domain is DAMVIQNPRYQVTQFGKPVTLSCSQTLNHNVMYWYQQKSSQAPKLLFHYYDKDFNNEADTPDNFQSRRPNTSFCFLDIRSPGLGDTAMYLCATSRDLGPPYNEQFFGPGTRLTVL.

Ten or more counts support this clonotype. The CDR3, as DNA: TGTGCCAGCAGCCCACGCCTAGGGGGAGACACTGAAGCTTTCTTT. Encoded protein: CASSPRLGGDTEAFF. The chain has TRBV9 and TRBJ1-1; maybe TRBD1 (6 bases). CDR3 length: 15 amino acids. Trimming stripped 4 bases from V and 3 bases from J, with 16 bases between. Germline CDR1 reads SGDLS; CDR2 reads YYNGEE.

The chain combines TRBV28 with TRBJ2-2; D perhaps matches TRBD1 (5 bases). Germline CDR1 and CDR2: MDHEN and SYDVKM. Trimming shortened V by 1 base and J by 17 bases, and 26 bases separated the two germline ends. The CDR3 has 16 amino acids. The CDR3 spells CASSLSGRYGDQQAFF. DNA for the CDR3: TGTGCCAGCAGTTTATCGGGTCGATATGGGGATCAACAGGCATTTTTT.

This clonotype was picked up many times. The chain recombines TRBV12-3 or TRBV12-4 with TRBJ1-2, with D tentatively TRBD1 (6 bases). Trimming stripped 4 bases from V and 2 bases from J, with 8 bases between. There are 13 residues in the CDR3. For the CDR3, the DNA is TGTGCCAGCAGTTCGACAGGAAACTATGGCTACACCTTC. This sequence encodes CASSSTGNYGYTF.

This clonotype was found many times. The chain joins TRBV11-2 to TRBJ2-4, with 8 bases identical to TRBD2. The CDR3 consists of 19 residues. Germline CDR1 is SGHAT and CDR2 is FQNNGV. Germline trimming cut 3 bases from V and 3 bases from J; bases unmatched to any gene: 16. The CDR3 nucleotides read TGTGCCAGCAGCTTTAGGGTGGGGCGGGGGGCCGATGTCAAAAACATTCAGTACTTC. Translation gives CASSFRVGRGADVKNIQYF. The whole variable domain, remainder taken from reference TRBV11-2 and TRBJ2-4, is EAGVAQSPRYKIIEKRQSVAFWCNPISGHATLYWYQQILGQGPKLLIQFQNNGVVDDSQLPKDRFSAERLKGVDSTLKIQPAKLEDSAVYLCASSFRVGRGADVKNIQYFGAGTRLSVL.

This clonotype came up many times. The V gene is TRBV11-1, the J gene TRBJ1-4; D perhaps matches TRBD1 (5 bases). This CDR3 region has 17 residues. V lost 5 bases to trimming and J lost 0 bases, with 16 bases between them. The germline gives CDR1 SGHAT, CDR2 FQDESV (reference sequence). The CDR3 loop is CASSPGRFAATNEKLFF. As DNA, the CDR3 is TGTGCCAGCAGCCCGGGACGGTTCGCCGCAACTAATGAAAAACTGTTTTTT.

At least ten counts were recorded for this clonotype. This chain uses TRBV19 with TRBJ1-1, with D unclear. From germline, CDR1 is LNHDA and CDR2 SQIVND (reference sequence). The CDR3 runs 14 residues. The V gene lost 3 bases and the J gene lost 5 bases, with 13 bases spanning the gap. CDR3 in DNA: TGTGCCAGTAGTATTGGGCAGGCAAAGACTGAAGCTTTCTTT. Translation gives CASSIGQAKTEAFF.

This clonotype showed up many times. The gene calls are TRBV18 and TRBJ1-1; 9 bases are a match to TRBD1. J gave up 6 bases and V 4 bases, and 9 bases lay outside the gene matches. Germline V gives CDR1 KGHSH, CDR2 LQKENI. The CDR3 contains 15 residues. CDR3 DNA: TGTGCCAGCTCACAAGGACAGGGGCAGGTTTCTGAAGCTTTCTTT. Translation gives CASSQGQGQVSEAFF.

This clonotype showed up many times. This rearrangement joins TRBV18 to TRBJ2-7; D unresolved. CDR3 length equals 16 residues. Per germline, CDR1 KGHSH and CDR2 LQKENI. The germline V and J ends were trimmed by 2 bases and 2 bases, with 16 bases remaining between them. This CDR3 reads CASSPSYLTSAYEQYF. Written as DNA, the CDR3 is TGTGCCAGCTCACCAAGTTACCTAACCTCGGCCTACGAGCAGTACTTC.

The chain carries TRBV14 and TRBJ2-5, with D unclear. Germline CDR1 reads SGHDN; CDR2 reads FVKESK. CDR3 size: 14 residues. V was cut by 8 bases and J by 2 bases, with 15 bases left in between. The CDR3: CASGRNGRQETQYF. Here the CDR3 DNA reads TGTGCCAGCGGCCGGAATGGACGGCAAGAGACCCAGTACTTC.

This chain joins TRBV5-1 and TRBJ2-1; tentatively, D is TRBD1 (5 bases). The closer fit of TRBJ2-7 to the DNA end suggests the J call may be wrong. Germline CDR1 and CDR2: SGHRS and YFSETQ. This CDR3 is 15 amino acids long. DNA for the CDR3: TGCGCCAGCAGCTGGCAGGGAATCACCTACAATGAGCAGTACTTC. This codes for CASSWQGITYNEQYF.

This clonotype came up many times. The chain employs TRBV28 and TRBJ2-5; tentatively, D is TRBD2 (6 bases). The CDR3 has 15 residues. V was clipped by 5 bases and J by 2 bases, with 15 bases between them. Per the germline V gene, CDR1 is MDHEN and CDR2 is SYDVKM. The CDR3 DNA follows: TGTGCCAGCAGTCCCTATCAGGCGGGGCAAGAGACCCAGTACTTC. It yields the protein CASSPYQAGQETQYF. Full variable domain (missing parts from reference TRBV28 and TRBJ2-5): DVKVTQSSRYLVKRTGEKVFLECVQDMDHENMFWYRQDPGLGLRLIYFSYDVKMKEKGDIPEGYSVSREKKERFSLILESASTNQTSMYLCASSPYQAGQETQYFGPGTRLLVL.

This clonotype was observed many times. Here the CDR3 reads CATSTGHVQETQYF. The DNA for the CDR3 is TGTGCCACCAGCACCGGACACGTCCAAGAGACCCAGTACTTC. This chain links TRBV15 with TRBJ2-5; tentatively, D is TRBD1 (5 bases). Germline CDR1 is LNHNV and CDR2 is YYDKDF (reference sequence). V was clipped by 4 bases and J by 1 base, with 10 bases between them. This CDR3 contains 14 residues.

The sample holds many counts of this clonotype. V is TRBV18 and J is TRBJ1-2; D uncertain. Germline V gene lookup returns CDR1 KGHSH and CDR2 LQKENI. This CDR3 contains 16 residues. Trimming took 1 base from V and 1 from J, leaving 13 bases between them. This chain's CDR3 is CASSPRHPPNNYGYTF. The CDR3 DNA follows: TGTGCCAGCTCACCACGTCACCCCCCGAATAACTATGGCTACACCTTC.

This clonotype was recorded at least ten times. The chain couples TRBV12-3 or TRBV12-4 to TRBJ1-5, with TRBD1 as a possible D gene (6 bases). Trimming removed 3 bases at V and 6 bases at J, with 18 bases between. CDR3 length: 16 amino acids. The CDR3 is CASSFLTVGGIQPQHF. The CDR3 DNA is TGTGCCAGCAGTTTCTTAACGGTAGGGGGTATTCAGCCCCAGCATTTT.

The J gene is TRBJ2-5, the V gene TRBV10-3; D is unclear. Per germline, CDR1 ENHRY and CDR2 SYGVKD. The germline V and J ends were trimmed by 6 bases and 0 bases, with 2 bases remaining between them. The CDR3 loop spans 11 amino acids. The CDR3 spells CAIRDQETQYF. The CDR3, as DNA: TGTGCCATCAGGGACCAAGAGACCCAGTACTTC.

J is TRBJ2-7 and V is TRBV5-6, with 9 nucleotides matching TRBD1. V gave up 4 bases and J gave up 3 bases; unmatched junction bases: 2. The CDR3 covers 13 residues. CDR1 is SGHDT, CDR2 YYEEEE, per germline. CDR3 region: CASSGDRVYEQYF. The CDR3 DNA sequence: TGTGCCAGCAGCGGGGACAGGGTCTACGAGCAGTACTTC.

This clonotype was counted many times. The rearrangement uses TRBV3-1 and TRBJ2-1; D is uncertain. The germline V and J ends were trimmed by 1 base and 9 bases, with 10 bases remaining between them. The CDR3 sequence is 13 residues long. The germline gives CDR1 LGHDT, CDR2 YNNKEL (reference sequence). CDR3 in DNA: TGTGCCAGCAGCCAAGGGGATCCGGGTGAGCAGTTCTTC. Amino acids: CASSQGDPGEQFF.

This clonotype occurred many times. The chain carries TRBV20-1 and TRBJ2-1, with TRBD2 matching over 7 bases. Trimming cost V 3 bases and J 8 bases; bases outside gene matches: 10. This CDR3 is built from 14 residues. Germline lookup yields CDR1 DFQATT and CDR2 SNEGSKA (reference sequence). CDR3 in DNA: TGCAGTGCTAGCAGCGGGGCGGAAGTCGATGAGCAGTTCTTC. Its protein is CSASSGAEVDEQFF.